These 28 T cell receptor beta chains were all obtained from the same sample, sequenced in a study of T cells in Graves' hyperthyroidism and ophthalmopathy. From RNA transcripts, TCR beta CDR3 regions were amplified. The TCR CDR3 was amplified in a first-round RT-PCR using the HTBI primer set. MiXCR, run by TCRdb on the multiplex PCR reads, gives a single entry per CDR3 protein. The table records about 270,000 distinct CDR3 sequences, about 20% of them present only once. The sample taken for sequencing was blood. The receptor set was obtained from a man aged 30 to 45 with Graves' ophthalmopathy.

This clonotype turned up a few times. Here the CDR3 reads CSARDSGTPYEQYF. CDR3 bases: TGCAGTGCTAGAGATAGCGGGACTCCCTACGAGCAGTACTTC. V usage is TRBV20-1 and J usage is TRBJ2-7, with 8 bases that match TRBD2. This CDR3 is 14 amino acids long. Germline V gene sequence: CDR1 DFQATT, CDR2 SNEGSKA (reference sequence). Trimming at V came to 0 bases and at J to 2 bases, leaving 3 bases not matched to a gene.

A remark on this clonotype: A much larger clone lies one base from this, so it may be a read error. The CDR3 loop reads CASSRWDINAGELFF. DNA for the CDR3: TGTGCCAGCAGCCGATGGGACATTAACGCCGGGGAGCTGTTTTTT. The chain uses TRBV7-8 and TRBJ2-2, with D tentatively TRBD1 (6 bases). CDR1 is SGHVS and CDR2 is FQNEAQ in the germline V gene. The length of the CDR3 is 15 residues. V was trimmed by 5 bases and J by 6 bases, leaving 16 bases between them.

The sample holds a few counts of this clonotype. For the CDR3, the DNA is TGTGCCAGCAGCGTACGGGACAACGGATACGAGCAGTACTTC. It specifies CASSVRDNGYEQYF. The chain has TRBV9 and TRBJ2-7, with D possibly TRBD1 on 6 matching bases. The ends were cut back, 1 base at V and 4 bases at J, with 12 bases in the middle. Germline-derived CDR1 and CDR2 are SGDLS and YYNGEE. The CDR3 runs 14 residues.

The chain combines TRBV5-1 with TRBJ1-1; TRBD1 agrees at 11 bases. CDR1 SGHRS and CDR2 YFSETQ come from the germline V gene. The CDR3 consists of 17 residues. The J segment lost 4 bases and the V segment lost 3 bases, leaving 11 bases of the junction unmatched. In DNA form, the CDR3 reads TGCGCCAGCAGCTGGGACAGGGGGTGGGCTAAGCCCACTGAAGCTTTCTTT. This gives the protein CASSWDRGWAKPTEAFF.

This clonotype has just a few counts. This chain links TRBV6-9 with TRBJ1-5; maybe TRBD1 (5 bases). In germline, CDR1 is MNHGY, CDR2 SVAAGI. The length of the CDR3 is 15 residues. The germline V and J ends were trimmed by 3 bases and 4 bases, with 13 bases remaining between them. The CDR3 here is CASSYGGDANQPQHF. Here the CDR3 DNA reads TGTGCCAGCAGTTACGGAGGGGACGCAAATCAGCCCCAGCATTTT.

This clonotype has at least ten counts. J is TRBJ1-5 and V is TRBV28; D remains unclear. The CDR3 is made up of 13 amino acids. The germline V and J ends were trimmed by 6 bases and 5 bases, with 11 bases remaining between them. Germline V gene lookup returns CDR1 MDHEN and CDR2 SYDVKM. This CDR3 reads CASSGRRDQPQHF. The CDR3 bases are TGTGCCAGCAGCGGGAGGAGGGATCAGCCCCAGCATTTT.

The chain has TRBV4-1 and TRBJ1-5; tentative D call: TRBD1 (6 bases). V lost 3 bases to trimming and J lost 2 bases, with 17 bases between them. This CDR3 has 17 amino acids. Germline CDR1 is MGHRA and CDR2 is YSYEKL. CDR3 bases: TGCGCCAGCAGCCAGGGGGGGCAGGTTGAGGGCAATCAGCCCCAGCATTTT. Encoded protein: CASSQGGQVEGNQPQHF.

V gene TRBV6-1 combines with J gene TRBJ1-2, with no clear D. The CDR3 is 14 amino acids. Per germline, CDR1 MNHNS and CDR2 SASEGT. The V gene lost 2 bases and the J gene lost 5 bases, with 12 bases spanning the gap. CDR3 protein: CASSENGPLYGYTF. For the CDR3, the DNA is TGTGCCAGCAGTGAAAATGGTCCCCTTTATGGCTACACCTTC.

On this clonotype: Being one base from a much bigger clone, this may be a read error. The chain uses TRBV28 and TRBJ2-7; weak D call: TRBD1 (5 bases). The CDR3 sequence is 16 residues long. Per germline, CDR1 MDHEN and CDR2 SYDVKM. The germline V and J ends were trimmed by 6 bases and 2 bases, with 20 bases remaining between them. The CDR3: CASRPQGGLLTYEQYF. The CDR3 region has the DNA TGTGCCAGCAGGCCCCAGGGCGGCCTTTTAACCTACGAGCAGTACTTC.

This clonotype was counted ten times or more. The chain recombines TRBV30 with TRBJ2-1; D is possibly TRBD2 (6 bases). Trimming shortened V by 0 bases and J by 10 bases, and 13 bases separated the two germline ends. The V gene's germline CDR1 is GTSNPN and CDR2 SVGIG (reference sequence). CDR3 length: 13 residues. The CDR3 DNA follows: TGTGCCTGGAGTGTGGGCAGGAGGGACGAGCAGTTCTTC. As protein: CAWSVGRRDEQFF.

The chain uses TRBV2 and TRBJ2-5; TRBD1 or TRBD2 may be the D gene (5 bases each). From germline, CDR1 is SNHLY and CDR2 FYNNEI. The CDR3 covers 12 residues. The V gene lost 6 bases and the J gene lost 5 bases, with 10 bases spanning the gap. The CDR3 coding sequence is TGTGCCAGCAGGTTCTGGGGGGAGACCCAGTACTTC. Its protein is CASRFWGETQYF. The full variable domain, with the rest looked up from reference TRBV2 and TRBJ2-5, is EPEVTQTPSHQVTQMGQEVILRCVPISNHLYFYWYRQILGQKVEFLVSFYNNEISEKSEIFDDQFSVERPDGSNFTLKIRSTKLEDSAMYFCASRFWGETQYFGPGTRLLVL.

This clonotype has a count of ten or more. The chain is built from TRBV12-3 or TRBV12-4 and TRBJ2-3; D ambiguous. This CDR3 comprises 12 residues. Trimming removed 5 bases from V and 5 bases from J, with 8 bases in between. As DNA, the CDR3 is TGTGCCAGCAGTCCTTCTGAAGATACGCAGTATTTT. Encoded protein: CASSPSEDTQYF.

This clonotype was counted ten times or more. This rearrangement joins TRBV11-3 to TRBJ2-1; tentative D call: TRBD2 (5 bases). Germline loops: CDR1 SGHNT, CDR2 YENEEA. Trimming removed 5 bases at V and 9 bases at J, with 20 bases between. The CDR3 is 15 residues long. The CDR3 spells CASSTGNGLHGEQFF. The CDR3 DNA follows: TGTGCCAGCAGCACCGGGAACGGTCTCCACGGTGAGCAGTTCTTC.

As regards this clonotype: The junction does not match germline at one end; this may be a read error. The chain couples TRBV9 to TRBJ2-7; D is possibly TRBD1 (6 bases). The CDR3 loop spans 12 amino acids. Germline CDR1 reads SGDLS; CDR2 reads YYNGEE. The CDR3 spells CAISVNRDEQYF. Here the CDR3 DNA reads TGTGCCATCAGCGTAAACAGGGACGAGCAGTACTTC.

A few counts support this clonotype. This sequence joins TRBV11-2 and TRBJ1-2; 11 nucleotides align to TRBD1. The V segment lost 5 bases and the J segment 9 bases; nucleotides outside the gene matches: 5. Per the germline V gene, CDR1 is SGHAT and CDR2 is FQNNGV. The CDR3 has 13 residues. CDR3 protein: CASSGTGGLRYTF. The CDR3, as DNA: TGTGCCAGCAGCGGGACAGGGGGTTTACGCTACACCTTC.

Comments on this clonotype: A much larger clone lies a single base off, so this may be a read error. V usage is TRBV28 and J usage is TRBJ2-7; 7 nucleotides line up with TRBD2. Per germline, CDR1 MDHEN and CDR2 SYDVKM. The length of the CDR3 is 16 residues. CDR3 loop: CASSLPRTSLGHEQCF. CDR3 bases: TGTGCCAGCAGTTTGCCCCGGACTAGTCTGGGGCACGAGCAGTGCTTC.

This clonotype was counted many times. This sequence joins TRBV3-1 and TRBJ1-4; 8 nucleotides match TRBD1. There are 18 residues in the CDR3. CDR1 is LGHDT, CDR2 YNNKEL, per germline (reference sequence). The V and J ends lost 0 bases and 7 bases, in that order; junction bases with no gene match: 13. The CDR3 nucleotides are TGTGCCAGCAGCCAAGATGTGGGACAGGTCTCGGTGGGTGAAAAACTGTTTTTT. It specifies CASSQDVGQVSVGEKLFF.

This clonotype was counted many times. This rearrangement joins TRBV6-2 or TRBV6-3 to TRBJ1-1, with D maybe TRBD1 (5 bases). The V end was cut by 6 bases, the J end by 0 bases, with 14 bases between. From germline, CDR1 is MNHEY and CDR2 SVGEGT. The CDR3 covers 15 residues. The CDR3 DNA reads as TGTGCCAGCAGCCTAGAGCGGGGGGTGAACACTGAAGCTTTCTTT. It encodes CASSLERGVNTEAFF.

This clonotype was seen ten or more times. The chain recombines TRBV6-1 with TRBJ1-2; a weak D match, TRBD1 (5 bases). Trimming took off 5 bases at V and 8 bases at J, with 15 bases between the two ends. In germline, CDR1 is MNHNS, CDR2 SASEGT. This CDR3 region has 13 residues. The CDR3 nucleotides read TGTGCCAGCAGTCTTCAGGGAGGAAGGGGCTACACCTTC. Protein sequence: CASSLQGGRGYTF.

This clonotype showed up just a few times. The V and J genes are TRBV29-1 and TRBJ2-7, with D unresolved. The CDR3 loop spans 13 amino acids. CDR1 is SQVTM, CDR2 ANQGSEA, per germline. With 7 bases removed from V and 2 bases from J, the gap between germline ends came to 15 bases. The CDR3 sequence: CSALTRDTYEQYF. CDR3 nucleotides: TGCAGCGCACTGACCAGAGACACCTACGAGCAGTACTTC.

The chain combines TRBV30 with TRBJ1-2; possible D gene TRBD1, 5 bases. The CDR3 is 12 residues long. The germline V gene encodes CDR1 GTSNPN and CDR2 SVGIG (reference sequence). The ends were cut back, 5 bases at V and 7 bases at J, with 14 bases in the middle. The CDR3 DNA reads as TGTGCCTGGCCTTCCGGGACGACTGGCTACACCTTC. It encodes CAWPSGTTGYTF.

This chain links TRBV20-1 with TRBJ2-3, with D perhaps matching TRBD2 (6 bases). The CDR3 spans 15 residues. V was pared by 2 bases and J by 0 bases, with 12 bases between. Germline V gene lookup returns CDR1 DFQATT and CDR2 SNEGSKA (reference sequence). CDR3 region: CSARPPGTSTDTQYF. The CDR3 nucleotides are TGCAGTGCTAGACCGCCTGGGACTAGCACAGATACGCAGTATTTT.

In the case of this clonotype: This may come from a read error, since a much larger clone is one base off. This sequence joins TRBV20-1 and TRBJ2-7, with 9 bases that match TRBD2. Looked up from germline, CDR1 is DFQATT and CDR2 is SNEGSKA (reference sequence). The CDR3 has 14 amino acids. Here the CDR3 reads CSARGGLAPYERYF. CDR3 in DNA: TGCAGTGCTAGGGGGGGACTAGCCCCCTACGAGCGGTACTTC.

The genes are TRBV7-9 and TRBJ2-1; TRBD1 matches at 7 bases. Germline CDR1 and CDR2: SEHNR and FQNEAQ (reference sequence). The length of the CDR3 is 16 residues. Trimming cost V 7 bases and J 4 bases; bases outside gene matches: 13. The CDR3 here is CASTRRPDRFYNEQFF. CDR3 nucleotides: TGTGCCAGCACGAGGCGCCCGGACAGGTTTTACAATGAGCAGTTCTTC.

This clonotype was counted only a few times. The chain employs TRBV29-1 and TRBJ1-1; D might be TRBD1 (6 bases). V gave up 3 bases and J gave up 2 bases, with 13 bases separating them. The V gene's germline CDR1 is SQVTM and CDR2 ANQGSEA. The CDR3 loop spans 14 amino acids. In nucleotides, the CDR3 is TGCAGCGTTGATAAAGGGGGGCTAAACACTGAAGCTTTCTTT. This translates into CSVDKGGLNTEAFF.

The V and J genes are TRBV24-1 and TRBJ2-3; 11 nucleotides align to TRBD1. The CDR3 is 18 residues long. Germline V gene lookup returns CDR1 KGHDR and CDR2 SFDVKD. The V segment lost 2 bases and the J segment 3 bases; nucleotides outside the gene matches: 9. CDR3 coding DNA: TGTGCCACCAGTGATTGGGACTCCGGGACAGGGGGAACAGATACGCAGTATTTT. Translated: CATSDWDSGTGGTDTQYF.

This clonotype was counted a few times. For the CDR3, the DNA is TGCGCCAGCAGCGGGAACCGGGACAGTGCCTTCGAGACCCAGTACTTC. It translates to CASSGNRDSAFETQYF. The chain couples TRBV5-1 to TRBJ2-5, with 7 bases fitting TRBD1. CDR3 length: 16 amino acids. Germline V gene sequence: CDR1 SGHRS, CDR2 YFSETQ. V gave up 4 bases and J gave up 5 bases; unmatched junction bases: 14.

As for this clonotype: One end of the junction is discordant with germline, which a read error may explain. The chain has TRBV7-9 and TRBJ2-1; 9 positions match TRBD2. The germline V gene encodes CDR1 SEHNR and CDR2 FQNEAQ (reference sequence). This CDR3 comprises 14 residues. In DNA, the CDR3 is TGTGCCAGCAGCTTAGCGGATAGCGGGAGTGAGCAGCTCTTC. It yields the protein CASSLADSGSEQLF.